There are a few counts of the clone carrying this TCR beta chain. Its antigen remains unknown. The data stem from a study of T cell responses to AZD1222 COVID-19 vaccine. Overall study findings and caveats: Unmutated variant regions are reportedly targeted by nearly half of spike-specific TCRs. Following two doses of AZD1222, Spike-specific TCR breadth and depth rose. Repertoires in all cases were sampled only once the peak T cell response had passed.

The germline gives CDR1 SEHNR, CDR2 FQNEAQ (reference sequence). V lost 2 bases and J lost 0, with 7 bases in between. This CDR3 is built from 15 residues. The assay was immunoSEQ multiplex PCR, and TCRdb's table has in-frame clones only and misses some. The sample consists of 110,000 to 150,000 clones, about 91% of them appearing once. The sample in question was peripheral blood, obtained on day 0 of AZD1222 vaccination. The sequence was obtained from an adult in good health. This chain connects TRBV7-9 to TRBJ2-2; D uncertain. CDR3 loop: CASSLQLPNTGELFF. The CDR3 coding sequence is TGTGCCAGCAGCTTACAACTCCCGAACACCGGGGAGCTGTTTTTT.